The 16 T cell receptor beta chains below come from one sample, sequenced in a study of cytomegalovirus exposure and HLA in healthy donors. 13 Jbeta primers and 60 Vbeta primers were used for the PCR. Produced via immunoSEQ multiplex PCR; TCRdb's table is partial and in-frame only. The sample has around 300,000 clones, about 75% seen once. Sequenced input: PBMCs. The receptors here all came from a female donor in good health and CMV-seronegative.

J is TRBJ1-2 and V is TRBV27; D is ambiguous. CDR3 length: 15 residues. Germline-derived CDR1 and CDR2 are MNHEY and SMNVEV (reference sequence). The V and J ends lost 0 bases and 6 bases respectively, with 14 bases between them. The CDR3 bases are TGTGCCAGCAGTTTATCCCGGGCCCAGAGGGATGGCTACACCTTC. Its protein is CASSLSRAQRDGYTF.

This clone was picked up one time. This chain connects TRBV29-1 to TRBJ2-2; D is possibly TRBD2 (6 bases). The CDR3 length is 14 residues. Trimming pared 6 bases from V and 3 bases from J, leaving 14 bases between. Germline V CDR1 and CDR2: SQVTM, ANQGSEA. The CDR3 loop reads CSVEEGRDTGELFF. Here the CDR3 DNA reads TGCAGCGTAGAGGAGGGAAGGGACACCGGGGAGCTGTTTTTT.

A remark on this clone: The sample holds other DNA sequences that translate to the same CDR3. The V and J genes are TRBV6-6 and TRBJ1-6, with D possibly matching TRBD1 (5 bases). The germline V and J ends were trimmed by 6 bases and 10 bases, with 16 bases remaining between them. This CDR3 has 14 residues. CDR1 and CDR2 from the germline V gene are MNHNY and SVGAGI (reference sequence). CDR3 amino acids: CASSPETEGSPLHF. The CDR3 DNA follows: TGTGCCAGCAGCCCCGAGACGGAGGGGTCACCCCTCCACTTT.

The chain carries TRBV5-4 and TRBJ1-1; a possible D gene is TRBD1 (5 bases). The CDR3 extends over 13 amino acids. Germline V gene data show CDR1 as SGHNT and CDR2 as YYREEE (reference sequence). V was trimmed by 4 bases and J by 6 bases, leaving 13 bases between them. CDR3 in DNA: TGTGCCAGCAGCACAGGACACACGTCTGAAGCTTTCTTT. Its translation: CASSTGHTSEAFF.

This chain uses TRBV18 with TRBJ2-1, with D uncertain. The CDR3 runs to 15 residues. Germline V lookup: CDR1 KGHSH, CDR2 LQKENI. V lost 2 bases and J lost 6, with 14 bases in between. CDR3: CASSPSGSPGNEQFF. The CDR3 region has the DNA TGTGCCAGCTCACCATCCGGGTCCCCTGGCAATGAGCAGTTCTTC.

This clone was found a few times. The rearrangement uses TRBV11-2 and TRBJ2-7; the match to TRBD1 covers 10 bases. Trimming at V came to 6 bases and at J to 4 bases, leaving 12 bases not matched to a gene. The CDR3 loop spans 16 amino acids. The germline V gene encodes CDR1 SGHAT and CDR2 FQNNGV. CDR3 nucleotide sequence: TGTGCCAGCAGGTACGGCTCGACAGGGGGCGCTTACGAGCAGTACTTC. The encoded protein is CASRYGSTGGAYEQYF.

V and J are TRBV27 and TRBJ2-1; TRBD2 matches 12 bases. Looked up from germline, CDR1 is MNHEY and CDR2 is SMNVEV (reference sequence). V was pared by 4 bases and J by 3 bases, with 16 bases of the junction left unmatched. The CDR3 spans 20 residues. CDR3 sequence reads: CASSSPGRLAGVTYYNEQFF. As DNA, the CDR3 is TGTGCCAGCAGTTCCCCGGGGAGACTAGCGGGAGTTACCTACTACAATGAGCAGTTCTTC.

The CDR3 DNA sequence: TGTGCCAGCCGATTAGGGGCGGGCGGCTACACCTTC. This translates into CASRLGAGGYTF. The rearrangement joins TRBV11-3 to TRBJ1-2; possible D gene TRBD1, 5 bases. V lost 8 bases, J lost 8 bases, and 15 bases lay in between. Germline V gene data show CDR1 as SGHNT and CDR2 as YENEEA. The CDR3 length is 12 residues.

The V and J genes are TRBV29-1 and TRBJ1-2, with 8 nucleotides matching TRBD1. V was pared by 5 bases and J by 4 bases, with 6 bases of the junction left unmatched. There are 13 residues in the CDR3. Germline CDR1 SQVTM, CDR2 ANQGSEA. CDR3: CSVSTGVGYGYTF. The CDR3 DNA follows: TGCAGCGTTTCGACAGGGGTGGGCTATGGCTACACCTTC.

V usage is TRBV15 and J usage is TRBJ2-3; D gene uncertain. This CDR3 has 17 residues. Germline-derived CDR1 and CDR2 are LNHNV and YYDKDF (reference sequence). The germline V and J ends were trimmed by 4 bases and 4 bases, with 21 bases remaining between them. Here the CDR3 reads CATSTPQVGPWPDTQYF. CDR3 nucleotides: TGTGCCACCAGCACCCCCCAGGTCGGCCCATGGCCAGATACGCAGTATTTT. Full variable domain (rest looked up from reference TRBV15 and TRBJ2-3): DAMVIQNPRYQVTQFGKPVTLSCSQTLNHNVMYWYQQKSSQAPKLLFHYYDKDFNNEADTPDNFQSRRPNTSFCFLDIRSPGLGDTAMYLCATSTPQVGPWPDTQYFGPGTRLTVL.

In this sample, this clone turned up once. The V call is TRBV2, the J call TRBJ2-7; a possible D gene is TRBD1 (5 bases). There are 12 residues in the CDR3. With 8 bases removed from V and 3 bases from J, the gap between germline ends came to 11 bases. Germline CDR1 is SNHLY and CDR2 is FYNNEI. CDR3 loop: CASARTNYEQYF. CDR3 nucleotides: TGTGCCAGCGCGCGGACAAACTACGAGCAGTACTTC.

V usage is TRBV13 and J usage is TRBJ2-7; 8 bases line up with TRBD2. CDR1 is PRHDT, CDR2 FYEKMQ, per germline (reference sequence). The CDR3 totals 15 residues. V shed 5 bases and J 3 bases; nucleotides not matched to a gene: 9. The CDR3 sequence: CASSRAGGTSYEQYF. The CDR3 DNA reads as TGTGCCAGCAGCCGCGCCGGTGGGACTAGCTACGAGCAGTACTTC.

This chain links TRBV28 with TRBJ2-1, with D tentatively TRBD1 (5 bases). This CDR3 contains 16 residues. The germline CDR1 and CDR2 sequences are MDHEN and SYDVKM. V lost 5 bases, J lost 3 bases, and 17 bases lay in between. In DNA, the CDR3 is TGTGCCAGCAGTGACTTGACAGTTCTCCGCTACAATGAGCAGTTCTTC. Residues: CASSDLTVLRYNEQFF.

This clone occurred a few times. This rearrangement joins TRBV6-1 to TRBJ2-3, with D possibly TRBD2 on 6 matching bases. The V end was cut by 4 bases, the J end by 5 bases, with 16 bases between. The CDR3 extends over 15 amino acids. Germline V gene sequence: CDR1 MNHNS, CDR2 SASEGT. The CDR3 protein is CASSGARLGGDTQYF. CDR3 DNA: TGTGCCAGCAGTGGCGCCCGACTAGGAGGAGATACGCAGTATTTT.

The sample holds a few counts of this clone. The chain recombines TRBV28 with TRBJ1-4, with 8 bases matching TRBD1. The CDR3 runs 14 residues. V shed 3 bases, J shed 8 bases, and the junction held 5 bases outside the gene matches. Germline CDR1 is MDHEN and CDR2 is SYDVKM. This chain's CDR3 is CASSLTGVREKLFF. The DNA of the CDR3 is TGTGCCAGCAGTTTGACAGGGGTACGGGAAAAACTGTTTTTT.

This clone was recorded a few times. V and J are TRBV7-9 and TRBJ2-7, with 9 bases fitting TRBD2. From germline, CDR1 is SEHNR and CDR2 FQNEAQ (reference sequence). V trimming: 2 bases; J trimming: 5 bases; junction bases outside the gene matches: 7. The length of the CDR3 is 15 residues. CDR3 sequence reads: CASSLTRSGGNEQYF. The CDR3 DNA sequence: TGTGCCAGCAGCTTAACCCGGAGCGGGGGGAACGAGCAGTACTTC.